One sample yielded the 13 T cell receptor beta chains listed below, sequenced in a study of blood T cell repertoires in COVID-19. TCRdb's copy holds only in-frame clones and misses some; the assay was immunoSEQ multiplex PCR. Seen here are fewer than 200,000 clones, 88% observed once, and the top ten hold around a quarter. The sequencing input was peripheral blood. The source is a man aged 55 to 70 with acute or convalescent COVID-19.

The V and J genes are TRBV19 and TRBJ1-4; 9 nucleotides match TRBD1. Germline CDR1 is LNHDA and CDR2 is SQIVND (reference sequence). With 0 bases clipped from V and 7 bases from J, the junction kept 6 bases outside the gene matches. The CDR3 covers 16 residues. DNA for the CDR3: TGTGCCAGTAGTATAGATGTGGACAGGGGAGGTGAAAAACTGTTTTTT. The encoded protein is CASSIDVDRGGEKLFF.

This clone has only one observation. J is TRBJ1-1 and V is TRBV29-1; 11 bases agree with TRBD1. The CDR3 is made up of 16 amino acids. Trimming removed 7 bases from V and 1 base from J; junction bases left unmatched: 11. CDR1 is SQVTM, CDR2 ANQGSEA, per germline. The CDR3, as DNA: TGCAGCGCTTCGGACAGGGGGCCAGGGGCGAACACTGAAGCTTTCTTT. Its protein is CSASDRGPGANTEAFF.

Comment on this clone: The sample carries other DNA sequences with the same CDR3. The chain uses TRBV6-5 and TRBJ1-1; perhaps TRBD1 as D (5 bases). The ends were cut back, 0 bases at V and 4 bases at J, with 6 bases in the middle. The CDR3 is 13 residues long. Per germline, CDR1 MNHEY and CDR2 SVGAGI. The CDR3 here is CASSYSGGTEAFF. DNA of the CDR3: TGTGCCAGCAGTTACTCGGGGGGCACTGAAGCTTTCTTT.

V and J are TRBV7-2 and TRBJ1-1; the match to TRBD1 covers 7 bases. After removal of 5 bases from V and 5 bases from J, the junction contained 23 bases not matched to a gene. The CDR3 runs 19 residues. CDR1 is SGHTA and CDR2 is FQGNSA in the germline V gene. CDR3 sequence: CASSKGAGQWASLGTEAFF. DNA for the CDR3: TGTGCCAGCAGCAAAGGCGCGGGACAGTGGGCTAGTTTGGGGACTGAAGCTTTCTTT.

V gene TRBV19 combines with J gene TRBJ2-6; perhaps TRBD1 as D (5 bases). Per germline, CDR1 LNHDA and CDR2 SQIVND (reference sequence). V was clipped by 7 bases and J by 3 bases, with 13 bases between them. The CDR3 loop spans 15 amino acids. The CDR3, as DNA: TGTGCCAGTACTTCAGGGTGGAGTGGGGCCAACGTCCTGACTTTC. Its translation is CASTSGWSGANVLTF.

This clone was recorded a few times. V gene TRBV2 combines with J gene TRBJ1-5, with 9 bases fitting TRBD1. The CDR3 is 16 residues long. CDR1 is SNHLY, CDR2 FYNNEI, per germline. The V segment lost 4 bases and the J segment 7 bases; nucleotides outside the gene matches: 11. Written as DNA, the CDR3 is TGTGCCAGCAGTGGTTCCGGGACAGGGATTTGGCAGCCCCAGCATTTT. This sequence encodes CASSGSGTGIWQPQHF.

This clone occurred a few times. The rearrangement joins TRBV19 to TRBJ1-6, with D possibly matching TRBD1 (6 bases). There are 17 residues in the CDR3. Trimming removed 2 bases from V and 0 bases from J, with 11 bases in between. Germline CDR1 is LNHDA and CDR2 is SQIVND (reference sequence). The CDR3 coding sequence is TGTGCCAGTAGTATACGGGCGGACAGCTCCTATAATTCACCCCTCCACTTT. Translation: CASSIRADSSYNSPLHF.

The V call is TRBV7-3, the J call TRBJ2-2; unclear D gene. This CDR3 is built from 14 residues. V lost 2 bases, J lost 2 bases, and 6 bases lay in between. CDR1 is SGHTA and CDR2 is FQGTGA in the germline V gene. The CDR3 loop is CASSLSLNTGELFF. The CDR3 DNA sequence: TGTGCCAGCAGCTTATCCCTAAACACCGGGGAGCTGTTTTTT. The full variable domain, in which reference TRBV7-3 and TRBJ2-2 provide the parts outside the CDR3, is GAGVSQTPSNKVTEKGKYVELRCDPISGHTALYWYRQSLGQGPEFLIYFQGTGAADDSGLPNDRFFAVRPEGSVSTLKIQRTERGDSAVYLCASSLSLNTGELFFGEGSRLTVL.

This chain joins TRBV11-3 and TRBJ1-5; D is unresolved. The germline CDR1 and CDR2 sequences are SGHNT and YENEEA. The CDR3 runs to 15 residues. With 7 bases removed from V and 3 bases from J, the gap between germline ends came to 16 bases. The CDR3 nucleotides read TGTGCCAGCATCGCACGCTCAGGCTCCAATCAGCCCCAGCATTTT. It yields the protein CASIARSGSNQPQHF. The variable domain in full, completed from reference TRBV11-3 and TRBJ1-5, reads EAGVVQSPRYKIIEKKQPVAFWCNPISGHNTLYWYLQNLGQGPELLIRYENEEAVDDSQLPKDRFSAERLKGVDSTLKIQPAELGDSAVYLCASIARSGSNQPQHFGDGTRLSIL.

The chain employs TRBV27 and TRBJ2-1; possible D gene TRBD1, 6 bases. V was shortened by 3 bases and J by 4 bases, with 7 bases between the two germline ends. Germline CDR1 MNHEY, CDR2 SMNVEV (reference sequence). The CDR3 is 13 residues long. The CDR3 sequence: CASSLGTYNEQFF. The CDR3, as DNA: TGTGCCAGCAGTTTGGGGACATACAATGAGCAGTTCTTC.

This chain uses TRBV7-9 with TRBJ2-5, with 15 nucleotides matching TRBD2. Germline V CDR1 and CDR2: SEHNR, FQNEAQ (reference sequence). J lost 4 bases, V lost 5 bases, and 5 bases had no gene match. The CDR3 spans 16 residues. The chain's CDR3 is CASSRGLAGGVETQYF. The DNA for the CDR3 is TGTGCCAGCAGCCGGGGACTAGCGGGAGGCGTAGAGACCCAGTACTTC.

V is TRBV5-1 and J is TRBJ1-2; TRBD1 agrees at 12 bases. Germline lookup yields CDR1 SGHRS and CDR2 YFSETQ. Trimming at V came to 1 base and at J to 10 bases, leaving 11 bases not matched to a gene. The CDR3 spans 16 residues. CDR3 amino acids: CASSLFHRDRGLFYTF. The CDR3 nucleotides read TGCGCCAGCAGCTTGTTCCACCGGGACAGGGGGCTTTTCTACACCTTC. Full variable domain (rest looked up from reference TRBV5-1 and TRBJ1-2): KAGVTQTPRYLIKTRGQQVTLSCSPISGHRSVSWYQQTPGQGLQFLFEYFSETQRNKGNFPGRFSGRQFSNSRSEMNVSTLELGDSALYLCASSLFHRDRGLFYTFGSGTRLTVV.

The chain carries TRBV14 and TRBJ2-7, with TRBD2 matching 7 bases. V trimming: 1 base; J trimming: 2 bases; junction bases outside the gene matches: 2. CDR3 length: 14 amino acids. Germline CDR1 SGHDN, CDR2 FVKESK. CDR3 residues: CASSQVGGAYEQYF. The CDR3, as DNA: TGTGCCAGCAGCCAAGTTGGGGGGGCCTACGAGCAGTACTTC.